The rows below give T cell receptor beta chains drawn from one sample of a study of identical twins. TCRdb re-analysed the 5' RACE reads in MiXCR, keeping a single row per CDR3 protein. This table holds 1.5 million to 2 million distinct CDR3 sequences, around 29% found once. Sequenced: cord blood. All receptors come from a newborn girl in good health. Both conserved end residues are part of each CDR3. The order of the fields is D gene, V gene, clone size, J gene, CDR3 length, CDR3 protein, CDR3 DNA. The D gene is left open where the match is weak. Size tells how often a clone was seen (once, few, many) or the class of an expanded clone, and some rows leave it out.

>TRBD2|TRBV6-5|.|TRBJ2-5|16
CASSYGLAGIRETQYF
TGTGCCAGCAGTTATGGACTAGCCGGGATTCGGGAGACCCAGTACTTC
>TRBD2|TRBV20-1|few|TRBJ2-1|17
CSARDSGTSATYNEQFF
TGCAGTGCTAGAGATTCGGGGACTAGCGCCACCTACAATGAGCAGTTCTTC
>.|TRBV7-2|.|TRBJ2-2|14
CASSPGGASGELFF
TGTGCCAGCAGCCCAGGGGGGGCGTCGGGGGAGCTGTTTTTT
>TRBD1|TRBV5-1|.|TRBJ1-1|15
CASSGIGQGASQAFF
TGCGCCAGCAGCGGCATCGGACAGGGGGCTTCTCAAGCTTTCTTT
>TRBD1|TRBV7-2|.|TRBJ1-4|11
CASSPGTGLFF
TGTGCCAGCAGCCCGGGGACAGGGCTGTTTTTT
>TRBD1|TRBV29-1|.|TRBJ1-1|14
CSVDRGQGGTEAFF
TGCAGCGTTGATAGGGGACAGGGGGGAACTGAAGCTTTCTTT
>.|TRBV21-1|few|TRBJ2-5|17
CASSKGVQAGIQETQYF
TGTGCCAGCAGCAAAGGGGTTCAAGCGGGGATACAAGAGACCCAGTACTTC
>TRBD1|TRBV28|few|TRBJ2-7|17
CASSLGQGFYSRGEQYF
TGTGCCAGCAGTTTGGGACAGGGGTTTTATTCCAGGGGCGAGCAGTACTTC
>TRBD1|TRBV20-1|few|TRBJ1-1|15
CSARDGGTVNTEAFF
TGCAGTGCTAGAGACGGTGGGACAGTGAACACTGAAGCTTTCTTT
>TRBD1|TRBV2|few|TRBJ1-5|12
CASSRGYQPQHF
TGTGCCAGCAGCAGGGGGTATCAGCCCCAGCATTTT
>TRBD2|TRBV27|.|TRBJ2-4|13
CASRSSGGNEQYF
TGTGCCAGCAGAAGTAGCGGGGGAAATGAGCAGTACTTC
>.|TRBV9|many|TRBJ2-5|13
CASSVATGETQYF
TGTGCCAGCAGCGTAGCTACCGGGGAGACCCAGTACTTC
>.|TRBV6-1|.|TRBJ2-7|10
CASTGLLMYF
TGTGCCAGCACAGGACTCCTAATGTACTTC
>.|TRBV20-1|few|TRBJ1-6|11
CSAANNSPLHF
TGCAGTGCTGCGAATAATTCACCCCTCCACTTT
>.|TRBV9|few|TRBJ1-6|12
CASSVGFPPLHF
TGTGCCAGCAGCGTAGGTTTTCCGCCCCTCCACTTT
>.|TRBV6-6|.|TRBJ1-1|14
CASSYRATNTEAFF
TGTGCCAGCAGTTACAGGGCGACGAACACTGAAGCTTTCTTT
>TRBD1|TRBV20-1|few|TRBJ2-3|14
CSAEDREWTDTQYF
TGCAGTGCCGAGGACAGGGAATGGACAGATACGCAGTATTTT